The next 17 T cell receptor beta chains were all read from a single sample in a study of T cell responses to AZD1222 COVID-19 vaccine. TCRdb's table, derived via immunoSEQ multiplex PCR, lists solely in-frame clones and lacks some. The top ten hold less than 1.3% of the sample, which has about 160,000 clones, around 92% seen once. The starting material was peripheral blood, obtained 28 days after the second AZD1222 dose. These receptors were collected from an adult who received the AZD1222 COVID-19 vaccine.

The chain joins TRBV30 to TRBJ1-6; the D is unclear. Trimming shortened V by 2 bases and J by 6 bases, and 11 bases separated the two germline ends. The CDR3 covers 14 residues. Germline loops: CDR1 GTSNPN, CDR2 SVGIG (reference sequence). CDR3 sequence: CAWSRDGRNSPLHF. The CDR3 nucleotides are TGTGCCTGGAGTCGCGATGGGCGTAATTCACCCCTCCACTTT.

The chain recombines TRBV27 with TRBJ2-7; 7 bases agree with TRBD1. The CDR3 is 13 residues long. CDR1 and CDR2 from the germline V gene are MNHEY and SMNVEV (reference sequence). Trimming cost V 5 bases and J 5 bases; bases outside gene matches: 6. CDR3 loop: CASSRQGLHEQYF. The DNA for the CDR3 is TGTGCCAGCAGTCGACAGGGTTTACACGAGCAGTACTTC.

This chain connects TRBV15 to TRBJ1-6; 7 positions match TRBD1. Germline CDR1 and CDR2: LNHNV and YYDKDF (reference sequence). V dropped 2 bases and J dropped 8; count of bases not matched to a gene: 12. CDR3 size: 17 residues. CDR3 amino acids: CATSRPGQKSLDSPLHF. The CDR3, as DNA: TGTGCCACCAGCAGACCGGGACAGAAGTCTTTGGATTCACCCCTCCACTTT.

The CDR3 DNA reads as TGTGCCAGCAGCTTGGGTCCCGGGGAGCTGTTTTTT. Translated, it gives CASSLGPGELFF. The chain uses TRBV7-9 and TRBJ2-2; D not certain. The CDR3 spans 12 residues. Germline assignment: CDR1 SEHNR and CDR2 FQNEAQ (reference sequence). The germline V and J ends were trimmed by 3 bases and 6 bases, with 5 bases remaining between them.

The rearrangement uses TRBV5-6 and TRBJ2-7, with D possibly matching TRBD2 (6 bases). The CDR3 runs to 16 residues. With 4 bases removed from V and 1 base from J, the gap between germline ends came to 18 bases. Germline V gene data show CDR1 as SGHDT and CDR2 as YYEEEE. The CDR3 nucleotides are TGTGCCAGCAGCGTTAACGGACTATTACCTTCCTACGAGCAGTACTTC. This sequence encodes CASSVNGLLPSYEQYF.

This rearrangement joins TRBV5-4 to TRBJ2-5; 7 positions agree with TRBD2. In germline, CDR1 is SGHNT, CDR2 YYREEE (reference sequence). CDR3 length: 15 residues. J was trimmed by 5 bases and V by 0 bases; bases with no gene match: 7. This chain's CDR3 is CASSLDSGRGETQYF. DNA of the CDR3: TGTGCCAGCAGCTTGGATAGCGGGCGGGGGGAGACCCAGTACTTC.

This chain's CDR3 is CASSEGTVTEAFF. DNA of the CDR3: TGTGCCAGCAGTGAGGGGACAGTCACTGAAGCTTTCTTT. The chain recombines TRBV6-1 with TRBJ1-1; 7 nucleotides agree with TRBD1. The CDR3 loop spans 13 amino acids. V gave up 3 bases and J gave up 4 bases; unmatched junction bases: 2. CDR1 is MNHNS, CDR2 SASEGT, per germline.

The CDR3 DNA sequence: TGTGCCAGCAGTGAATTGGTCGGGGGGGGAGAGCCCCAGCATTTT. This encodes CASSELVGGGEPQHF. This chain joins TRBV6-1 and TRBJ1-5; D is possibly TRBD1 (5 bases). The germline CDR1 and CDR2 sequences are MNHNS and SASEGT. V was clipped by 2 bases and J by 8 bases, with 16 bases between them. CDR3 length equals 15 residues.

This chain connects TRBV11-2 to TRBJ1-1, with D unresolved. Trimming removed 1 base at V and 7 bases at J, with 10 bases between. This CDR3 spans 13 amino acids. Germline V gene sequence: CDR1 SGHAT, CDR2 FQNNGV. This CDR3 reads CASSLGRGREAFF. The DNA of the CDR3 is TGTGCCAGCAGCTTAGGTCGAGGGCGTGAAGCTTTCTTT. Using reference TRBV11-2 and TRBJ1-1 for the parts outside the CDR3, the full variable domain is EAGVAQSPRYKIIEKRQSVAFWCNPISGHATLYWYQQILGQGPKLLIQFQNNGVVDDSQLPKDRFSAERLKGVDSTLKIQPAKLEDSAVYLCASSLGRGREAFFGQGTRLTVV.

This clone was detected only a few times. CDR3 in DNA: TGTGCCAGCAGCTCGACAGGGGGTTACAATAGCAATCAGCCCCAGCATTTT. Its protein is CASSSTGGYNSNQPQHF. The chain is built from TRBV7-2 and TRBJ1-5; TRBD1 matches 9 bases. CDR1 is SGHTA and CDR2 is FQGNSA in the germline V gene. The CDR3 has 17 residues. V shed 4 bases and J 0 bases; nucleotides not matched to a gene: 7. Based on the CDR3 plus reference TRBV7-2 and TRBJ1-5, the full variable domain is GAGVSQSPSNKVTEKGKDVELRCDPISGHTALYWYRQSLGQGLEFLIYFQGNSAPDKSGLPSDRFSAERTGGSVSTLTIQRTQQEDSAVYLCASSSTGGYNSNQPQHFGDGTRLSIL.

The V call is TRBV11-2, the J call TRBJ1-4; no clear D. V dropped 7 bases and J dropped 0 bases, with 12 bases sitting between them. This CDR3 has 15 amino acids. Germline V gene sequence: CDR1 SGHAT, CDR2 FQNNGV. CDR3 amino acids: CASTFGPSTNEKLFF. The CDR3 DNA reads TGTGCCAGCACCTTTGGGCCTTCAACTAATGAAAAACTGTTTTTT.

Comments on this clone: One junction end disagrees with the germline gene, perhaps due to a read error. Other DNA sequences within the sample encode an identical CDR3. The chain has TRBV7-7 and TRBJ2-2; TRBD1 matches 11 bases. The CDR3 extends over 15 amino acids. The germline V gene encodes CDR1 SSHAT and CDR2 FNYEAQ (reference sequence). CDR3 region: CASSPGQGGTGELFF. The CDR3 region has the DNA TGTGCTAGCAGCCCGGGACAGGGGGGCACCGGGGAGCTGTTTTTT. The full variable domain, its missing parts supplied by reference TRBV7-7 and TRBJ2-2, is GAGVSQSPRYKVTKRGQDVTLRCDPISSHATLYWYQQALGQGPEFLTYFNYEAQPDKSGLPSDRFSAERPEGSISTLTIQRTEQRDSAMYRCASSPGQGGTGELFFGEGSRLTVL.

Comments on this clone: The sample contains more than one DNA sequence encoding this CDR3. The rearrangement uses TRBV12-3 or TRBV12-4 and TRBJ1-1; D unresolved. The CDR3 extends over 13 amino acids. Trimming removed 2 bases at V and 2 bases at J, with 6 bases between. CDR3 sequence reads: CASSLTGNTEAFF. In DNA form, the CDR3 reads TGTGCCAGCAGTTTAACTGGAAACACTGAAGCTTTCTTT.

This chain connects TRBV6-5 to TRBJ1-5; TRBD1 matches 8 bases. Germline V gene sequence: CDR1 MNHEY, CDR2 SVGAGI. This CDR3 region has 14 residues. J was trimmed by 2 bases and V by 4 bases; bases with no gene match: 1. CDR3 DNA sequence: TGTGCCAGCAGTTGGGGACAGGGCAATCAGCCCCAGCATTTT. This encodes CASSWGQGNQPQHF.

The V and J genes are TRBV6-5 and TRBJ1-1, with D tentatively TRBD1 (5 bases). Germline V gene data show CDR1 as MNHEY and CDR2 as SVGAGI. This CDR3 contains 13 residues. Trimming removed 4 bases from V and 2 bases from J, with 8 bases in between. DNA of the CDR3: TGTGCCAGCAGTTCAGACAGTAACACTGAAGCTTTCTTT. Its translation is CASSSDSNTEAFF.

The chain is built from TRBV11-2 and TRBJ2-1; 7 bases are a match to TRBD1. This CDR3 has 13 residues. Germline V gene data show CDR1 as SGHAT and CDR2 as FQNNGV. Trimming cost V 6 bases and J 10 bases; bases outside gene matches: 9. In nucleotides, the CDR3 is TGTGCCAGCAGTTCCTCACAGGGGTGGGAGCAGTTCTTC. It yields the protein CASSSSQGWEQFF.

The V gene is TRBV30, the J gene TRBJ2-7; 16 nucleotides agree with TRBD2. The length of the CDR3 is 17 residues. CDR1 and CDR2 (germline): GTSNPN, SVGIG (reference sequence). The CDR3 DNA follows: TGTGCTTCCGCTGGTGGGACTAGCGGGGGGGCTAACTACGAGCAGTACTTC. This codes for CASAGGTSGGANYEQYF.